The 2 T cell receptor beta chains given below trace back to one sample, sequenced in a study of blood T cell repertoires in COVID-19. The method was immunoSEQ multiplex PCR; TCRdb's version includes in-frame clones alone and lacks a portion of them. This table has some 290,000 clones, roughly nine tenths appearing once. The specimen sequenced was peripheral blood. The receptors were gathered from a woman in her forties or fifties who had recovered from COVID-19.

The rearrangement joins TRBV6-4 to TRBJ1-1; 8 bases align to TRBD1. The CDR3 length is 14 residues. The junction had 2 bases not matched to a gene; V was cut back by 2 bases and J by 3 bases. Germline CDR1 is MRHNA and CDR2 is SNTAGT. The CDR3 spells CASSDTGGDTEAFF. CDR3 DNA sequence: TGTGCCAGCAGTGACACAGGGGGGGACACTGAAGCTTTCTTT.

This clone was seen ten or more times. The CDR3 sequence is CASSYGATNEKLFF. The CDR3 DNA is TGTGCCAGCAGCTACGGTGCAACTAATGAAAAACTGTTTTTT. V is TRBV5-6 and J is TRBJ1-4, with unresolved D. Germline V gene sequence: CDR1 SGHDT, CDR2 YYEEEE. The germline V and J ends were trimmed by 3 bases and 0 bases, with 6 bases remaining between them. The CDR3 sequence is 14 residues long.